Listed below are T cell receptor beta chains from one sample, sequenced in a study of PD-1 blockade in classical Hodgkin lymphoma. Libraries were prepared by immunoSEQ multiplex PCR; TCRdb keeps only in-frame clonotypes and omits some of them. Here the sample spans around 46,000 clones, about 78% being singletons. This material consisted of peripheral blood mononuclear cells (PBMCs), taken before the second cycle of nivolumab. These receptors were taken from a human donor with classical Hodgkin lymphoma. CDR3s include the opening cysteine and the closing phenylalanine or tryptophan. The order of the fields is clone size, D gene, J gene, V gene, CDR3 DNA, CDR3 protein. The D gene is left open where the match is weak. Only part of the rows carry a size: once, few, many, or a class if the clone is expanded.

clone_size: few
d_call: -
j_call: TRBJ2-3
v_call: TRBV18
cdr3_nt: TGTGCCAGCTCACCAACTACCACAGATACGCAGTATTTT
cdr3_aa: CASSPTTTDTQYF

clone_size: -
d_call: -
j_call: TRBJ1-1
v_call: TRBV7-9
cdr3_nt: TGTGCCAGCAGCCTTGTGCTAGGGGGGTTCGAAGCTTTCTTT
cdr3_aa: CASSLVLGGFEAFF

clone_size: once
d_call: TRBD1
j_call: TRBJ2-3
v_call: TRBV5-1
cdr3_nt: TGCGCCAGCAGCTTGGAGTGGACAGGGAGTTCAGATACGCAGTATTTT
cdr3_aa: CASSLEWTGSSDTQYF

clone_size: -
d_call: -
j_call: TRBJ2-3
v_call: TRBV7-2
cdr3_nt: TGTGCCAGCAGCTTAGTCCGCACAGATACGCAGTATTTT
cdr3_aa: CASSLVRTDTQYF

clone_size: medium-sized
d_call: -
j_call: TRBJ2-7
v_call: TRBV4-1
cdr3_nt: TGCGCCAGCAGAGGACAGACCTACGAGCAGTACTTC
cdr3_aa: CASRGQTYEQYF

clone_size: -
d_call: TRBD1
j_call: TRBJ1-5
v_call: TRBV4-2
cdr3_nt: TGTGCCAGCAGCCAAACCAAGTCCGGGACAGTTTATAATCAGCCCCAGCATTTT
cdr3_aa: CASSQTKSGTVYNQPQHF

clone_size: -
d_call: TRBD2
j_call: TRBJ2-1
v_call: TRBV7-8
cdr3_nt: TGTGCCAGCAGCTCTCTCCCCGCCCTTAGCGGGGGGGCGTCGGGCGAGCAGTTCTTC
cdr3_aa: CASSSLPALSGGASGEQFF

clone_size: -
d_call: TRBD1
j_call: TRBJ1-2
v_call: TRBV2
cdr3_nt: TGTGCCAGCAGCCAGGACAGGGGCTCCGTCTATGGCTACACCTTC
cdr3_aa: CASSQDRGSVYGYTF

clone_size: -
d_call: -
j_call: TRBJ2-3
v_call: TRBV5-6
cdr3_nt: TGTGCCAGCAGCGGCCGGGGGACCGCAGATACGCAGTATTTT
cdr3_aa: CASSGRGTADTQYF

clone_size: -
d_call: -
j_call: TRBJ1-5
v_call: TRBV18
cdr3_nt: TGTGCCAGCTCCGGACAAAATCAGCCCCAGCATTTT
cdr3_aa: CASSGQNQPQHF

clone_size: -
d_call: -
j_call: TRBJ2-3
v_call: TRBV5-5
cdr3_nt: TGTGCCAGCAGCCGGACCATAAACACAGATACGCAGTATTTT
cdr3_aa: CASSRTINTDTQYF

clone_size: -
d_call: -
j_call: TRBJ1-1
v_call: TRBV19
cdr3_nt: TGTGCCAGTAGTCCCCTTGGAATGAACACTGAAGCTTTCTTT
cdr3_aa: CASSPLGMNTEAFF

clone_size: -
d_call: TRBD1
j_call: TRBJ1-1
v_call: TRBV9
cdr3_nt: TGTGCCAGCAGCGCCGAACAGGGGGGTCGCACTGAAGCTTTCTTT
cdr3_aa: CASSAEQGGRTEAFF

clone_size: once
d_call: -
j_call: TRBJ1-5
v_call: TRBV7-6
cdr3_nt: TGTGCCAGCAGCCTGGACGGGCTTAGCAGGCAGCCCCAGCATTTT
cdr3_aa: CASSLDGLSRQPQHF

clone_size: -
d_call: TRBD1
j_call: TRBJ1-3
v_call: TRBV18
cdr3_nt: TGTGCCAGCTCACCCTTATGGGACAGTGGAAACACCATATATTTT
cdr3_aa: CASSPLWDSGNTIYF

clone_size: -
d_call: -
j_call: TRBJ1-2
v_call: TRBV21-1
cdr3_nt: TGTGCCAGCAGCAAACGCAGGGGGCCGGGCTATGGCTACACCTTC
cdr3_aa: CASSKRRGPGYGYTF

clone_size: -
d_call: TRBD2
j_call: TRBJ2-3
v_call: TRBV7-8
cdr3_nt: TGTGCCAGCAGCTTAAGCGGGAGTAGGAGCGATACGCAGTATTTT
cdr3_aa: CASSLSGSRSDTQYF

clone_size: -
d_call: -
j_call: TRBJ1-2
v_call: TRBV28
cdr3_nt: TGTGCCAGCAGTTTTCAGGGGAGAGCTAACTATGGCTACACCTTC
cdr3_aa: CASSFQGRANYGYTF

clone_size: -
d_call: TRBD1
j_call: TRBJ2-6
v_call: TRBV7-8
cdr3_nt: TGTGCCAGCAGCTCCAGGGCAGGGGGCCGTGGGGCCAACGTCCTGACTTTC
cdr3_aa: CASSSRAGGRGANVLTF

clone_size: -
d_call: TRBD2
j_call: TRBJ2-1
v_call: TRBV6-5
cdr3_nt: TGTGCCAGCAGTGTACTAGCGGGGGGGCTCGATGAGCAGTTCTTC
cdr3_aa: CASSVLAGGLDEQFF

clone_size: -
d_call: -
j_call: TRBJ2-5
v_call: TRBV7-9
cdr3_nt: TGTGCCAGCAGCTTGTATGGGGAGACCCAGTACTTC
cdr3_aa: CASSLYGETQYF

clone_size: -
d_call: -
j_call: TRBJ2-7
v_call: TRBV11-2
cdr3_nt: TGTGCCAGCAGCGGCCTGGGGTACGAGCAGTACTTC
cdr3_aa: CASSGLGYEQYF

clone_size: -
d_call: -
j_call: TRBJ2-5
v_call: TRBV30
cdr3_nt: TGTGCCTGGAAGAGATTAGCGGTACAAGAGACCCAGTACTTC
cdr3_aa: CAWKRLAVQETQYF

clone_size: -
d_call: TRBD1
j_call: TRBJ1-1
v_call: TRBV9
cdr3_nt: TGTGCCAGCAGCACTGGGGGACAGGGAATGGCTTTCTTT
cdr3_aa: CASSTGGQGMAFF

clone_size: -
d_call: -
j_call: TRBJ2-3
v_call: TRBV6-5
cdr3_nt: TGTGCCAGCAGTCAGAGGACCCGGGATACGCAGTATTTT
cdr3_aa: CASSQRTRDTQYF

clone_size: -
d_call: TRBD2
j_call: TRBJ2-7
v_call: TRBV10-2
cdr3_nt: TGCGCCAGCAACTCCGATTCAAGCGGGATCGCCTACGAGCAGTACTTC
cdr3_aa: CASNSDSSGIAYEQYF

clone_size: -
d_call: -
j_call: TRBJ2-7
v_call: TRBV11-2
cdr3_nt: TGTGCCAGCAGCCCCCGCCAGCGCGTCCTCATCTACGAGCAGTACTTC
cdr3_aa: CASSPRQRVLIYEQYF

clone_size: -
d_call: -
j_call: TRBJ1-5
v_call: TRBV28
cdr3_nt: TGTGCCAGCAGTTTATTCCAGGGGAGTCAGCCCCAGCATTTT
cdr3_aa: CASSLFQGSQPQHF

clone_size: once
d_call: -
j_call: TRBJ1-5
v_call: TRBV6-5
cdr3_nt: TGTGCCAGCAGTTACTCGGAGAGTTTGGTTCAGCCCCAGCATTTT
cdr3_aa: CASSYSESLVQPQHF

clone_size: -
d_call: -
j_call: TRBJ2-3
v_call: TRBV9
cdr3_nt: TGTGCCAGCAGCGTAGATGCAGATACGCAGTATTTT
cdr3_aa: CASSVDADTQYF

clone_size: -
d_call: TRBD1
j_call: TRBJ2-5
v_call: TRBV5-1
cdr3_nt: TGCGCCAGCCTAGGGGGACAGGGCCCCCAAGAGACCCAGTACTTC
cdr3_aa: CASLGGQGPQETQYF

clone_size: -
d_call: -
j_call: TRBJ1-2
v_call: TRBV5-8
cdr3_nt: TGTGCCAGCAGCTTGGGCGGGCCAGGGGTCTATGGCTACACCTTC
cdr3_aa: CASSLGGPGVYGYTF

clone_size: -
d_call: TRBD2
j_call: TRBJ2-5
v_call: TRBV11-3
cdr3_nt: TGTGCCAGCAGCCTCCTCCGGGGGGTTCAGACCCAGTACTTC
cdr3_aa: CASSLLRGVQTQYF

clone_size: few
d_call: TRBD1
j_call: TRBJ2-2
v_call: TRBV27
cdr3_nt: TGTGCCAGCAGTTTACAGGGGGCCAGGGAGCTGTTTTTT
cdr3_aa: CASSLQGARELFF

clone_size: few
d_call: -
j_call: TRBJ2-1
v_call: TRBV27
cdr3_nt: TGTGCCAGCAGTTTATCGCCGGGGGTTGAGCAGTTCTTC
cdr3_aa: CASSLSPGVEQFF

clone_size: -
d_call: -
j_call: TRBJ1-1
v_call: TRBV18
cdr3_nt: TGTGCCAGCTCACCAATGGGGACGTCCCCGGACACTGAAGCTTTCTTT
cdr3_aa: CASSPMGTSPDTEAFF

clone_size: -
d_call: -
j_call: TRBJ2-2
v_call: TRBV6-1
cdr3_nt: TGTGCCAGCAGGGGTGACACCGGGGAGCTGTTTTTT
cdr3_aa: CASRGDTGELFF

clone_size: -
d_call: -
j_call: TRBJ1-3
v_call: TRBV7-3
cdr3_nt: TGTGCCAGCAGCACGGACACTCAAAACACCATATATTTT
cdr3_aa: CASSTDTQNTIYF

clone_size: -
d_call: TRBD1
j_call: TRBJ1-4
v_call: TRBV7-9
cdr3_nt: TGTGCCAGCAGCCTCCCAGGGGGCAGCGGAGAAAAACTGTTTTTT
cdr3_aa: CASSLPGGSGEKLFF

clone_size: -
d_call: -
j_call: TRBJ2-4
v_call: TRBV7-9
cdr3_nt: TGTGCCAGCAGCTCGGACACAGGTATCGGAAACATTCAGTACTTC
cdr3_aa: CASSSDTGIGNIQYF

clone_size: once
d_call: -
j_call: TRBJ1-2
v_call: TRBV15
cdr3_nt: TGTGCCACCAGCAGAGCTGTCAACGTCTATGGCTACACCTTC
cdr3_aa: CATSRAVNVYGYTF

clone_size: -
d_call: -
j_call: TRBJ2-1
v_call: TRBV21-1
cdr3_nt: TGTGCCAGCAGCTCAAACTCCGTGGGAACTAGCGGTAGGAGAGTCTTCTACAATGAGCAGTTCTTC
cdr3_aa: CASSSNSVGTSGRRVFYNEQFF

clone_size: -
d_call: -
j_call: TRBJ2-3
v_call: TRBV7-2
cdr3_nt: TGTGCCAGCAGCGTAGACTATTTTGATACGCAGTATTTT
cdr3_aa: CASSVDYFDTQYF

clone_size: -
d_call: -
j_call: TRBJ2-2
v_call: TRBV7-9
cdr3_nt: TGTGCCAGCAGCTTCCCTACCGGGGGTATGATCCCCGGGGAGCTGTTTTTT
cdr3_aa: CASSFPTGGMIPGELFF

clone_size: -
d_call: TRBD2
j_call: TRBJ2-7
v_call: TRBV10-3
cdr3_nt: TGTGCCACCCTTGCGGGGGAACCCTACGAGCAGTACTTC
cdr3_aa: CATLAGEPYEQYF